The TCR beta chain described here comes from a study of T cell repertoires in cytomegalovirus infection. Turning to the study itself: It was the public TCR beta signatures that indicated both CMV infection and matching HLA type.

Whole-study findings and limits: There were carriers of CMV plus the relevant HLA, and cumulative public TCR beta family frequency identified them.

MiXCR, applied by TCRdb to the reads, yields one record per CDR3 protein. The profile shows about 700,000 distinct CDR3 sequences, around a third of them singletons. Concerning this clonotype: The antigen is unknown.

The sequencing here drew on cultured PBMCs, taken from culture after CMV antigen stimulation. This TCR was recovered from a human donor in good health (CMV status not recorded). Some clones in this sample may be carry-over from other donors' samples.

For the CDR3, the DNA is TGCAGTGCCACTCTCGCCCGGGGGGCTCGAGGTGAGCAGTACTTC. Translated: CSATLARGARGEQYF. The chain has TRBV20-1 and TRBJ2-7, with D possibly being TRBD2 (7 bases). CDR3 size: 15 residues. CDR1 and CDR2 (germline): DFQATT, SNEGSKA (reference sequence). V lost 6 bases, J lost 7 bases, and 25 bases lay in between.